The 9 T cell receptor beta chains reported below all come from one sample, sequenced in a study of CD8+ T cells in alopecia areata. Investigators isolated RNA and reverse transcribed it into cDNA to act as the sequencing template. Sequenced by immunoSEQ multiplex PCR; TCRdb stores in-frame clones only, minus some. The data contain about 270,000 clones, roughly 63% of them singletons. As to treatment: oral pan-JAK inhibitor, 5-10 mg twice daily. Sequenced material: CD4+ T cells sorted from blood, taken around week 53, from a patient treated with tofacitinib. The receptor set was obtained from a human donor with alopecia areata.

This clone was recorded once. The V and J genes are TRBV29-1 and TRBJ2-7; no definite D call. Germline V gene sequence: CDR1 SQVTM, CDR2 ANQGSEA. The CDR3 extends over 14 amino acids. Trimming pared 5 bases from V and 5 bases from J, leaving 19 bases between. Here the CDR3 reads CSVRMAGPNDEQYF. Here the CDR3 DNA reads TGCAGCGTTCGAATGGCCGGGCCGAATGACGAGCAGTACTTC.

The CDR3 nucleotides read TGTGCCAGCAGCGCCGCGGGTGTGACTAGCGTGGAGACCCAGTACTTC. It codes for CASSAAGVTSVETQYF. The chain combines TRBV4-2 with TRBJ2-5; 8 nucleotides line up with TRBD2. CDR1 and CDR2 from the germline V gene are LGHNA and YNFKEQ. The CDR3 spans 16 residues. With V trimmed by 5 bases and J by 5 bases, 13 bases remained unmatched.

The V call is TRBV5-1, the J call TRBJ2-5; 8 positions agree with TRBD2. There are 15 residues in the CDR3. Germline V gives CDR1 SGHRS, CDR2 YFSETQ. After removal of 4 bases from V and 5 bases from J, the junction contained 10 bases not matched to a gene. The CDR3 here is CASSPTSATGETQYF. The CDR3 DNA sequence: TGCGCCAGCAGCCCGACTAGCGCAACAGGGGAGACCCAGTACTTC.

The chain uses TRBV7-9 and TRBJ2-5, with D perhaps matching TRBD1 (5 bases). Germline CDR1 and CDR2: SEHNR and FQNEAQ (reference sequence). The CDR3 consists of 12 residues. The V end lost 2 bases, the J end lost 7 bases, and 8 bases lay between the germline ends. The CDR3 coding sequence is TGTGCCAGCAGCTTATCAGGGTCGACCCAGTACTTC. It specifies CASSLSGSTQYF.

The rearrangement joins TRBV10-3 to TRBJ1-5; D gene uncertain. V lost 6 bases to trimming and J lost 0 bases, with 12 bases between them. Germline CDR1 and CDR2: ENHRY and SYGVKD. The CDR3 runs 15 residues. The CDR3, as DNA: TGTGCCATCAGAAGGGCCGATGATAGCAATCAGCCCCAGCATTTT. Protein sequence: CAIRRADDSNQPQHF.

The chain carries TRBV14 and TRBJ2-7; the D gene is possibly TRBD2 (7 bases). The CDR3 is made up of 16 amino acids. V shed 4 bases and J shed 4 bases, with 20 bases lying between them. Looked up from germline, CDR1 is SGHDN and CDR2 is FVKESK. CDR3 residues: CASSPLVGGARYEQYF. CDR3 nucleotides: TGTGCCAGCAGCCCCCTAGTTGGGGGGGCAAGATACGAGCAGTACTTC. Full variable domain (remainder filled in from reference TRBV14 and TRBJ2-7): EAGVTQFPSHSVIEKGQTVTLRCDPISGHDNLYWYRRVMGKEIKFLLHFVKESKQDESGMPNNRFLAERTGGTYSTLKVQPAELEDSGVYFCASSPLVGGARYEQYFGPGTRLTVT.

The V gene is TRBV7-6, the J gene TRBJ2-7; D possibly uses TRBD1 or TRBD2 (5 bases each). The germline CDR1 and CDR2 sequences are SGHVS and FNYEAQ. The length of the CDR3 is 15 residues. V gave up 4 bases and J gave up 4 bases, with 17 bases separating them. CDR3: CASSSLRDGLYEQYF. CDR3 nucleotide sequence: TGTGCCAGCAGCTCACTCCGGGACGGCCTTTACGAGCAGTACTTC.

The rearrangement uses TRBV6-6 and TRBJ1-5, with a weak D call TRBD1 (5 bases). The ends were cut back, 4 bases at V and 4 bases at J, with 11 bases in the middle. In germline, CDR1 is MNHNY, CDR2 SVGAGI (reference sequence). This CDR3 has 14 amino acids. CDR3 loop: CASSSGLPNQPQHF. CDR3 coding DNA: TGTGCCAGCAGTTCGGGACTGCCTAATCAGCCCCAGCATTTT.

CDR3 sequence (DNA): TGTGCCAGCAGCGCAGGGGCTTATAATTCACCCCTCCACTTT. Encoded protein: CASSAGAYNSPLHF. This chain joins TRBV25-1 and TRBJ1-6, with D perhaps TRBD1 (6 bases). Germline CDR1 is MGHDK and CDR2 is SYGVNS. With 6 bases removed from V and 4 bases from J, the gap between germline ends came to 10 bases. The CDR3 length is 14 residues.